The 13 T cell receptor beta chains reported below all come from one sample, sequenced in a study of T cells in Graves' hyperthyroidism and ophthalmopathy. Using RNA transcripts as the source, TCR beta CDR3 regions were amplified. First-round RT-PCR targeting the TCR CDR3 was performed with the HTBI primer set. TCRdb processed the multiplex PCR reads anew with MiXCR; each CDR3 protein has one entry. In the table there are around 420,000 distinct CDR3 sequences, more than 15% of which are singletons. The sequenced material came from blood. These receptors were taken from a woman younger than 30 with Graves' hyperthyroidism.

The chain employs TRBV5-5 and TRBJ2-1; a weak D match, TRBD1 (5 bases). The germline V gene encodes CDR1 SGHKS and CDR2 YYEKEE (reference sequence). Trimming shortened V by 2 bases and J by 2 bases, and 11 bases separated the two germline ends. The CDR3 runs to 15 residues. The CDR3 is CASSLAQQAYNEQFF. The CDR3 DNA is TGTGCCAGCAGCTTAGCGCAACAGGCCTACAATGAGCAGTTCTTC.

There are many counts of this clonotype. The V call is TRBV27, the J call TRBJ2-3; 11 nucleotides agree with TRBD2. CDR1 MNHEY and CDR2 SMNVEV come from the germline V gene (reference sequence). Trimming took 6 bases from V and 4 from J; bases not matched to a gene: 6. This CDR3 contains 15 residues. CDR3 nucleotide sequence: TGTGCCAGCAGCTTAGCGGGAGGGCTGGCAGATACGCAGTATTTT. Translation gives CASSLAGGLADTQYF.

This clonotype was detected ten times or more. The chain joins TRBV11-1 to TRBJ2-1, with D perhaps matching TRBD2 (6 bases). Germline assignment: CDR1 SGHAT and CDR2 FQDESV (reference sequence). V lost 5 bases, J lost 6 bases, and 11 bases lay in between. CDR3 length equals 13 residues. The CDR3 region is CASSHGLPNEQFF. CDR3 bases: TGTGCCAGCAGCCACGGACTACCCAATGAGCAGTTCTTC.

The table lists this clonotype with many counts. The chain uses TRBV12-3 or TRBV12-4 and TRBJ1-6; TRBD1 might be the D (5 bases). The CDR3 is 15 amino acids. V lost 5 bases to trimming and J lost 6 bases, with 14 bases between them. The CDR3 spells CASSRGTPSNSPLHF. For the CDR3, the DNA is TGTGCCAGCAGTCGAGGGACGCCGTCTAATTCACCCCTCCACTTT.

This clonotype was recorded at least ten times. This sequence joins TRBV27 and TRBJ2-7; 7 nucleotides agree with TRBD1. The germline gives CDR1 MNHEY, CDR2 SMNVEV (reference sequence). V was pared by 5 bases and J by 6 bases, with 10 bases of the junction left unmatched. The CDR3 sequence is 14 residues long. The CDR3 region has the DNA TGTGCCAGCAGTGACAGGGTGGGGGAAGTCGAGCAGTACTTC. Its translation is CASSDRVGEVEQYF.

This sequence joins TRBV7-6 and TRBJ2-2; 8 bases align to TRBD2. Germline CDR1 is SGHVS and CDR2 is FNYEAQ. Trimming cost V 2 bases and J 4 bases; bases outside gene matches: 3. The length of the CDR3 is 15 residues. The CDR3 coding sequence is TGTGCCAGCAGCTTACGACTAGCGACCACCGGGGAGCTGTTTTTT. Translation gives CASSLRLATTGELFF.

This clonotype was seen more than once but under ten times. The rearrangement links TRBV2 to TRBJ1-4, with D perhaps TRBD1 (5 bases). CDR3 length equals 15 residues. Looked up from germline, CDR1 is SNHLY and CDR2 is FYNNEI. V shed 6 bases and J shed 0 bases, with 11 bases lying between them. CDR3: CASSRRDSTNEKLFF. For the CDR3, the DNA is TGTGCCAGCAGCCGCCGGGACTCAACTAATGAAAAACTGTTTTTT. Full variable domain (remainder filled in from reference TRBV2 and TRBJ1-4): EPEVTQTPSHQVTQMGQEVILRCVPISNHLYFYWYRQILGQKVEFLVSFYNNEISEKSEIFDDQFSVERPDGSNFTLKIRSTKLEDSAMYFCASSRRDSTNEKLFFGSGTQLSVL.

The chain carries TRBV20-1 and TRBJ2-1; D may be TRBD1 (6 bases). Germline values: CDR1 DFQATT, CDR2 SNEGSKA (reference sequence). Trimming shortened V by 6 bases and J by 4 bases, and 13 bases separated the two germline ends. The CDR3 spans 13 residues. The CDR3 DNA is TGCAGTGCCCCGCCGGGACATTACAATGAGCAGTTCTTC. It is translated as CSAPPGHYNEQFF.

This clonotype was recorded at least ten times. This chain joins TRBV30 and TRBJ1-2, with D possibly TRBD1 on 5 matching bases. The CDR3 covers 12 residues. Germline-derived CDR1 and CDR2 are GTSNPN and SVGIG (reference sequence). V was pared by 1 base and J by 5 bases, with 8 bases between. The CDR3 sequence is CAWSEGRYGYTF. CDR3 DNA sequence: TGTGCCTGGAGTGAGGGGCGGTATGGCTACACCTTC.

There are many counts of this clonotype. The chain links TRBV4-2 to TRBJ1-1; perhaps TRBD1 as D (5 bases). The CDR3 runs 15 residues. V lost 0 bases, J lost 7 bases, and 15 bases lay in between. CDR1 is LGHNA, CDR2 YNFKEQ, per germline. Here the CDR3 reads CASSQDEGLGSEAFF. DNA for the CDR3: TGTGCCAGCAGCCAAGACGAGGGGCTGGGCAGTGAAGCTTTCTTT.

V and J are TRBV5-4 and TRBJ2-1; D may be TRBD1 (5 bases). CDR1 and CDR2 from the germline V gene are SGHNT and YYREEE (reference sequence). The V gene lost 0 bases and the J gene lost 6 bases, with 16 bases spanning the gap. The CDR3 is 16 residues long. The CDR3 region is CASSLVRGRMFNEQFF. The CDR3 DNA is TGTGCCAGCAGCTTGGTAAGGGGTCGGATGTTCAATGAGCAGTTCTTC.

This clonotype was seen once. The chain has TRBV7-3 and TRBJ2-5; 14 nucleotides match TRBD2. Germline trimming cut 6 bases from V and 6 bases from J; bases unmatched to any gene: 9. Per the germline V gene, CDR1 is SGHTA and CDR2 is FQGTGA. The CDR3 is 16 residues long. CDR3 sequence: CASRPTTSGGVKTQYF. CDR3 DNA sequence: TGTGCCAGCAGGCCGACGACTAGCGGGGGGGTAAAGACCCAGTACTTC.

This clonotype appeared many times. The gene calls are TRBV24-1 and TRBJ2-1, with 9 bases that match TRBD1. Losses at the gene ends were 9 bases for V and 8 bases for J; bases not matched to a gene: 10. CDR3 size: 14 residues. The germline V gene has CDR1 KGHDR and CDR2 SFDVKD. CDR3 DNA sequence: TGTGCCACCTCGCGGGGACAGGGATCGGATGAGCAGTTCTTC. This encodes CATSRGQGSDEQFF.